This T cell receptor (beta chain) was documented in a study of human T cells and chemical hapten exposure. This clonotype turned up a few times. The time point was: healthy volunteer bleed at 6 weeks. Someone pulled total RNA out of unfractionated whole blood. One entry per CDR3 protein, called by TCRdb with MiXCR from the RACE reads. The sample holds 70,000 to 95,000 distinct CDR3 sequences; about 9.2% are singletons and the top ten take 1.7%. V lost 3 bases and J lost 1; bases outside the gene matches: 9. Germline V lookup: CDR1 SGHTA, CDR2 FQGNSA. The CDR3 spans 17 residues. The rearrangement uses TRBV7-2 and TRBJ2-1, with 7 nucleotides matching TRBD2. Sequenced sample: whole blood. This clonotype originated in a female donor in good health. Some clones in this sample may be carry-over from other donors' samples. The CDR3 DNA reads as TGTGCCAGCAGCTTCTCTGATACTAGCGCGTCCTACAATGAGCAGTTCTTC. Protein sequence: CASSFSDTSASYNEQFF.